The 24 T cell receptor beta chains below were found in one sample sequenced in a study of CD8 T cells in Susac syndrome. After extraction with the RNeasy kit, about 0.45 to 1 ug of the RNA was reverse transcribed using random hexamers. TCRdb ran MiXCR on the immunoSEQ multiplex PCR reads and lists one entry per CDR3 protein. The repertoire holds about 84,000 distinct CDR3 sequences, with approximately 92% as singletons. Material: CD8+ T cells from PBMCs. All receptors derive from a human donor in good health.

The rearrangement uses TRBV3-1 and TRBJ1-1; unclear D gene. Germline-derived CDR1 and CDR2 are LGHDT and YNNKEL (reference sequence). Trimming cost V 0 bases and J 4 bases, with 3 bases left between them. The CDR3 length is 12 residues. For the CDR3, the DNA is TGTGCCAGCAGCCAAGAGGGCACTGAAGCTTTCTTT. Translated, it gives CASSQEGTEAFF.

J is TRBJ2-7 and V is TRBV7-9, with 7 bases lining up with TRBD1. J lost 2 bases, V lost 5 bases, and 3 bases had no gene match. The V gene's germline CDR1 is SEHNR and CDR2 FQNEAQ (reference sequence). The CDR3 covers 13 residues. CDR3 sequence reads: CASSDDRAYEQYF. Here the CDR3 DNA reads TGTGCCAGCAGCGACGACAGGGCCTACGAGCAGTACTTC.

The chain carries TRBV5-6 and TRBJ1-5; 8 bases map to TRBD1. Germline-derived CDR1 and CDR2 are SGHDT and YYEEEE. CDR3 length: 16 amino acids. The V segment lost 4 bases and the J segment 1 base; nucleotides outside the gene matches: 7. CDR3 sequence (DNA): TGTGCCAGCAGCATCGGACAGGGAGCGAGCAATCAGCCCCAGCATTTT. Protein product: CASSIGQGASNQPQHF.

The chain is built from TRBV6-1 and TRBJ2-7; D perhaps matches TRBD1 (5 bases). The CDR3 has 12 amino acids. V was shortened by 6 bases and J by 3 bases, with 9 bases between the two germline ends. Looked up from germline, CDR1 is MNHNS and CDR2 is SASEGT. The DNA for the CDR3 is TGTGCCAGCAGACCAAGGGGCTACGAGCAGTACTTC. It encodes CASRPRGYEQYF.

The CDR3 bases are TGCAGTGCCCTGGCGGGGGATGAAAGCACAGATACGCAGTATTTT. It codes for CSALAGDESTDTQYF. The rearrangement links TRBV20-1 to TRBJ2-3; 7 positions match TRBD2. V lost 6 bases and J lost 0; bases outside the gene matches: 9. This CDR3 has 15 residues. From germline, CDR1 is DFQATT and CDR2 SNEGSKA (reference sequence).

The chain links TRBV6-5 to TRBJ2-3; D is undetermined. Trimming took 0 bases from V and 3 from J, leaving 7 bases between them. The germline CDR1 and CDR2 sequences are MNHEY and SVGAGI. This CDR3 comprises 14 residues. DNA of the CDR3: TGTGCCAGCAGTTACTCGGTGGGGACAGATACGCAGTATTTT. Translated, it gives CASSYSVGTDTQYF.

The CDR3 loop is CASSEWLDRLNSPLHF. DNA of the CDR3: TGCGCCAGCAGTGAATGGTTAGACAGACTTAATTCACCCCTCCACTTT. The rearrangement links TRBV10-2 to TRBJ1-6; tentatively, D is TRBD1 (5 bases). Germline lookup yields CDR1 WSHSY and CDR2 SAAADI. There are 16 residues in the CDR3. Trimming pared 3 bases from V and 6 bases from J, leaving 15 bases between.

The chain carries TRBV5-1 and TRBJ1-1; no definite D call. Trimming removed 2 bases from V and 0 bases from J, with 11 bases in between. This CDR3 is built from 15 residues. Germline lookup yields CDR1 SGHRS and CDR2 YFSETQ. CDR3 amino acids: CASSLSAVMNTEAFF. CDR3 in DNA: TGCGCCAGCAGCTTAAGTGCAGTGATGAACACTGAAGCTTTCTTT.

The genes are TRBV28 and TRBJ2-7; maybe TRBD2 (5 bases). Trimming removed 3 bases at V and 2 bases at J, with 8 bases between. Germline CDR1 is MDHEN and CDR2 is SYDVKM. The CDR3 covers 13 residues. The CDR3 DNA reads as TGTGCCAGCAGTTTCGGGGAAACCTACGAGCAGTACTTC. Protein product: CASSFGETYEQYF.

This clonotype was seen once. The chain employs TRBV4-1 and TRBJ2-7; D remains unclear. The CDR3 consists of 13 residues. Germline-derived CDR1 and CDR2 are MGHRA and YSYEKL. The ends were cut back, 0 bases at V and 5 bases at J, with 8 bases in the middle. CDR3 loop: CASSQDLRNEQYF. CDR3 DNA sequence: TGCGCCAGCAGCCAAGATCTTCGCAACGAGCAGTACTTC.

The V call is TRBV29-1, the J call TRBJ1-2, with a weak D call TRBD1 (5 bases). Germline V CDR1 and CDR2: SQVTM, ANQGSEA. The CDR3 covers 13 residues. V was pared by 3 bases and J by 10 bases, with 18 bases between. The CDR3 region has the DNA TGCAGCGTTGATCAGGGAGGGTTTTTTGACTACACCTTC. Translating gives CSVDQGGFFDYTF.

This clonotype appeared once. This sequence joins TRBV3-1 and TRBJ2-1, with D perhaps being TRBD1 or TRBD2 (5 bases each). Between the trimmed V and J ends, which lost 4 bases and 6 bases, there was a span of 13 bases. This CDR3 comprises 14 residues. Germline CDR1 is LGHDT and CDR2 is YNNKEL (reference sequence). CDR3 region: CASSPGPRINEQFF. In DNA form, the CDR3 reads TGTGCCAGCAGCCCGGGACCCAGGATCAATGAGCAGTTCTTC.

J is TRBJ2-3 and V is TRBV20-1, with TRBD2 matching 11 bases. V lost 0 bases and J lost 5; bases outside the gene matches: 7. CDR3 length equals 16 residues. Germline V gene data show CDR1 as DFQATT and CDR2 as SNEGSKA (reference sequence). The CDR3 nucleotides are TGCAGTGCTAGAGATTTGGCTAGCGGGGGGCAAGATACGCAGTATTTT. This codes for CSARDLASGGQDTQYF.

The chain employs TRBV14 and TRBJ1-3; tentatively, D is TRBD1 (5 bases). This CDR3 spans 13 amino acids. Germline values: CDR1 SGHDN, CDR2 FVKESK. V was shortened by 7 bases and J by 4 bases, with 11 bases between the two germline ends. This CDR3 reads CASTPGPGNTIYF. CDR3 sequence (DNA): TGTGCCAGCACCCCGGGGCCCGGAAACACCATATATTTT. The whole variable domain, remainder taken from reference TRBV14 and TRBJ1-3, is EAGVTQFPSHSVIEKGQTVTLRCDPISGHDNLYWYRRVMGKEIKFLLHFVKESKQDESGMPNNRFLAERTGGTYSTLKVQPAELEDSGVYFCASTPGPGNTIYFGEGSWLTVV.

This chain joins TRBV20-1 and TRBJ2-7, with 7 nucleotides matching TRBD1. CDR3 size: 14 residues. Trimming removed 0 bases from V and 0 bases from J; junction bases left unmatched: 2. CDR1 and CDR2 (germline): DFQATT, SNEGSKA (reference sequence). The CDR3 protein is CSARDRGISYEQYF. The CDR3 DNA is TGCAGTGCTAGAGACAGGGGGATCTCCTACGAGCAGTACTTC.

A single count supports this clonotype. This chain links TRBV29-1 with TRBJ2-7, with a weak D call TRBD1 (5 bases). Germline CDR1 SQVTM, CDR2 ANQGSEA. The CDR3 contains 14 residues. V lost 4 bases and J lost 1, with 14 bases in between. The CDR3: CSVVGHRASYEQYF. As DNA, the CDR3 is TGCAGCGTTGTAGGACACCGGGCGTCCTACGAGCAGTACTTC.

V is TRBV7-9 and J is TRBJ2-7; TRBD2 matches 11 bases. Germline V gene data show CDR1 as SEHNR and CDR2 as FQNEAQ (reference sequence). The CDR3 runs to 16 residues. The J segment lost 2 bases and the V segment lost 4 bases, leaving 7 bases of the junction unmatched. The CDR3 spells CASSWGGTSGPYEQYF. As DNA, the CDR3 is TGTGCCAGCAGCTGGGGGGGGACTAGCGGACCCTACGAGCAGTACTTC.

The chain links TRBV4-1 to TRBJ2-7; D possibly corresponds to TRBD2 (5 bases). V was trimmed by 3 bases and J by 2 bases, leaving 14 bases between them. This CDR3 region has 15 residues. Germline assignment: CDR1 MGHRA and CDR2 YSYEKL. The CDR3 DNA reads TGCGCCAGCAGCCAGGAGGCGAGTTATACCTACGAGCAGTACTTC. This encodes CASSQEASYTYEQYF.

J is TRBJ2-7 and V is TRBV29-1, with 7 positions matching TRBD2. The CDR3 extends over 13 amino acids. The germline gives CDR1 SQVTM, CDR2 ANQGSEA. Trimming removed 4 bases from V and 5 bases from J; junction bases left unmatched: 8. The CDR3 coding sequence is TGCAGCGTTGGGGGGGGGAATAGGCACGAGCAGTACTTC. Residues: CSVGGGNRHEQYF.

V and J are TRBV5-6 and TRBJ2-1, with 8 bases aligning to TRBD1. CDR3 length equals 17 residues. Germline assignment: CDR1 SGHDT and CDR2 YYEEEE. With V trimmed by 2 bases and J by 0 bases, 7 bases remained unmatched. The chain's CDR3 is CASSLPTGDLSYNEQFF. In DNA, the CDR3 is TGTGCCAGCAGCTTACCGACAGGGGACCTCTCCTACAATGAGCAGTTCTTC.

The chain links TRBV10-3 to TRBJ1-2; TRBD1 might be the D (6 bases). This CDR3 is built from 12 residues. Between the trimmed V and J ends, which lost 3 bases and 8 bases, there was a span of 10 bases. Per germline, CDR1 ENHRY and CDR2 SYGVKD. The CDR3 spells CAISEGGKGYTF. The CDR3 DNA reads TGTGCCATCAGTGAAGGGGGAAAAGGCTACACCTTC.

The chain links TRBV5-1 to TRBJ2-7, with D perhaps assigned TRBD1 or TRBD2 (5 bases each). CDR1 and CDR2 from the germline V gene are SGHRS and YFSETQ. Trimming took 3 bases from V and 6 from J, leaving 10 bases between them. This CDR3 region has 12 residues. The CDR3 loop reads CASSWDPSEQYF. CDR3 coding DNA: TGCGCCAGCAGCTGGGACCCTAGCGAGCAGTACTTC.

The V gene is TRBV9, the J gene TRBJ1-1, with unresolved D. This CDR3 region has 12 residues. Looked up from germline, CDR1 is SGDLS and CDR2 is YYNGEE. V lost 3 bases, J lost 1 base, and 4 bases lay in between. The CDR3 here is CASSGPNTEAFF. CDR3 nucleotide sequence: TGTGCCAGCAGCGGACCGAACACTGAAGCTTTCTTT.

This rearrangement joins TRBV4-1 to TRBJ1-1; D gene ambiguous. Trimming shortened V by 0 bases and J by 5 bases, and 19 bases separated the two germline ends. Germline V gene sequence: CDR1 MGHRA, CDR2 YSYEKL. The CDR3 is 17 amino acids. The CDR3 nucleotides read TGCGCCAGCAGCCAAGAGAGCTTCGACGCCGTCAGGACTGAAGCTTTCTTT. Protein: CASSQESFDAVRTEAFF.